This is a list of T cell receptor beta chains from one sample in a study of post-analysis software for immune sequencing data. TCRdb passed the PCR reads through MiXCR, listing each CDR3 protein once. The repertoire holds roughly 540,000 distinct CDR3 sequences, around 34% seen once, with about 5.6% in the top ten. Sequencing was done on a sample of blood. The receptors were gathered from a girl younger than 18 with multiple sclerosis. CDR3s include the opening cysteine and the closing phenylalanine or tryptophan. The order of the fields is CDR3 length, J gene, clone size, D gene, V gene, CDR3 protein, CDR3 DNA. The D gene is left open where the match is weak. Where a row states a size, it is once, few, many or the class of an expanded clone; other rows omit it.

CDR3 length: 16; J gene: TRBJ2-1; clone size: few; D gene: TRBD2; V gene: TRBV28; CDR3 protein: CASSTKLAGAQNEQFF; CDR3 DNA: TGTGCCAGCAGTACGAAACTAGCGGGGGCGCAGAATGAGCAGTTCTTC
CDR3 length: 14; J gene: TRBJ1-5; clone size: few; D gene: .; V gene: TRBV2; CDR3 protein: CASSDEEVDQPQHF; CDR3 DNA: TGTGCCAGCAGTGATGAGGAGGTCGATCAGCCCCAGCATTTT
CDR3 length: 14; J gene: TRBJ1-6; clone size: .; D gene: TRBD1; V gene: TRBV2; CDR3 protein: CASSTDRGNSPLHF; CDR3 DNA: TGCGCCAGCAGTACGGACAGGGGTAATTCACCCCTCCACTTT
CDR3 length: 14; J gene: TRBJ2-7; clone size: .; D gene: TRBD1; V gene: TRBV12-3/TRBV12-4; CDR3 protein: CASRPQQGMYEQYF; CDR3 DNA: TGTGCCAGCAGACCTCAACAGGGGATGTACGAGCAGTACTTC
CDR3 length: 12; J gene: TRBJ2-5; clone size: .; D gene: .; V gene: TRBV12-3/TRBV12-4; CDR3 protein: CATGRSEETQYF; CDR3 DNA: TGTGCCACCGGCCGGTCAGAAGAGACCCAGTACTTC
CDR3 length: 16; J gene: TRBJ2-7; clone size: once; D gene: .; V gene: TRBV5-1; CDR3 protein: CASSLGRGRLTYEQYF; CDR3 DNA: TGCGCCAGCAGCTTGGGAAGGGGCCGACTTACCTACGAGCAGTACTTC
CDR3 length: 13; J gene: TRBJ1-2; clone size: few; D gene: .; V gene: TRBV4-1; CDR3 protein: CASSQVDLSGYTF; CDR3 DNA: TGCGCCAGCAGCCAAGTCGATCTATCCGGCTACACCTTC
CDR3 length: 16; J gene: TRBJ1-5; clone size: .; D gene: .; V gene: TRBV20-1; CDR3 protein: CSASRGASGNNQPQHF; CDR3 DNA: TGCAGTGCTAGTAGGGGGGCCTCTGGGAACAATCAGCCCCAGCATTTT
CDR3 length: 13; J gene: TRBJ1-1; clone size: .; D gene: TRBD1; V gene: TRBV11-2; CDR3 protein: CASSLGSGGEAFF; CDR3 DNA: TGTGCCAGCAGCTTAGGATCAGGGGGTGAAGCTTTCTTT
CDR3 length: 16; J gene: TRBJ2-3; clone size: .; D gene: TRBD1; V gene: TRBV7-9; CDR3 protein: CASSLAGQGVLVTQYF; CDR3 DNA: TGTGCCAGCAGCTTAGCGGGACAGGGGGTTCTCGTTACGCAGTATTTT
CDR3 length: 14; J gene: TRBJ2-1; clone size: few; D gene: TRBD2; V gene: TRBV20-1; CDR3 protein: CSAEGLADYNEQFF; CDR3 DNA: TGCAGTGCCGAGGGACTAGCGGACTACAATGAGCAGTTCTTC
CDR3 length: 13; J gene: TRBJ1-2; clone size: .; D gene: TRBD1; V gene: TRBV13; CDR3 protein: CASSLRDRDGYTF; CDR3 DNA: TGTGCCAGCAGCTTAAGGGACAGGGATGGCTACACCTTC
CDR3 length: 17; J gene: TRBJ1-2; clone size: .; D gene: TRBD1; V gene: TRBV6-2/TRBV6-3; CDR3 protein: CASSWLPGQEEYYGYTF; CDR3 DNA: TGTGCCAGCAGTTGGCTTCCGGGACAGGAGGAGTACTATGGCTACACCTTC
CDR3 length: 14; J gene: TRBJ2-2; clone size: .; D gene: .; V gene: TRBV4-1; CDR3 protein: CASSQGENTGELFF; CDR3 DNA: TGCGCCAGCAGCCAAGGGGAAAACACCGGGGAGCTGTTTTTT
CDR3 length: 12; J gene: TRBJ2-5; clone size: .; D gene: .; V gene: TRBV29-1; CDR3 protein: CSVVGLQETQYF; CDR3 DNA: TGCAGCGTGGTGGGACTTCAAGAGACCCAGTACTTC
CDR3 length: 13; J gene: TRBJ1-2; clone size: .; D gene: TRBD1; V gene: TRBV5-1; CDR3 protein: CTSSPGQGYGYTF; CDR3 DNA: TGCACCAGCAGCCCGGGACAGGGTTATGGCTACACCTTC
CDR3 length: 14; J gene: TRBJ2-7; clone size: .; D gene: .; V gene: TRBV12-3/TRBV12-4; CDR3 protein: CASSRDAGSYEQYF; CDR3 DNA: TGTGCCAGCAGTAGGGACGCAGGGTCATACGAGCAGTACTTC
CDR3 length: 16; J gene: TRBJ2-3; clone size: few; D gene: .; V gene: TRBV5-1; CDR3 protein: CASSWFRGDSKDTQYF; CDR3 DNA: TGCGCCAGCAGCTGGTTCCGGGGGGACAGCAAAGATACGCAGTATTTT
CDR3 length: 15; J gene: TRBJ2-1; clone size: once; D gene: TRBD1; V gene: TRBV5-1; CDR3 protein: CASRKGTASYNEQFF; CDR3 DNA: TGCGCCAGCAGAAAAGGGACAGCCTCCTACAATGAGCAGTTCTTC
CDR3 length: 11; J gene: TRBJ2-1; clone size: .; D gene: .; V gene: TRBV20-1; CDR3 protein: CSVTREDEQFF; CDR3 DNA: TGCAGTGTCACCAGGGAGGATGAGCAGTTCTTC
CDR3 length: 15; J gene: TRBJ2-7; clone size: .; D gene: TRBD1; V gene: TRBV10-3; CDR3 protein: CAISEGDRGHYEQYF; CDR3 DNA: TGTGCCATCAGTGAGGGGGACAGGGGGCACTACGAGCAGTACTTC
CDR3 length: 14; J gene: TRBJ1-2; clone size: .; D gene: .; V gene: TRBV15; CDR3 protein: CATSRTTESYGYTF; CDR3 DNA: TGTGCCACCAGCAGAACCACTGAATCATATGGCTACACCTTC
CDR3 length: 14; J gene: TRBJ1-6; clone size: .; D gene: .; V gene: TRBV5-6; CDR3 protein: CASSFVPGNSPLHF; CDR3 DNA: TGTGCCAGCAGCTTCGTCCCCGGGAATTCACCCCTCCACTTT
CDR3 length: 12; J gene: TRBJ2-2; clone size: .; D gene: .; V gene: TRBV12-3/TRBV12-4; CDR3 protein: CASSLSGGELFF; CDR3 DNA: TGTGCCAGCAGTTTATCGGGAGGGGAGCTGTTTTTT
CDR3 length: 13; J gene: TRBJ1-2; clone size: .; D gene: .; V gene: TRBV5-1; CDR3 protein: CASRGSALYGYTF; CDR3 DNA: TGCGCCAGCAGGGGGTCAGCCCTCTATGGCTACACCTTC
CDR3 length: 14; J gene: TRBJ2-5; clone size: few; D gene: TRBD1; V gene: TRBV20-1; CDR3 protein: CSAIRDRVLETQYF; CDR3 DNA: TGCAGTGCTATACGGGACAGGGTCCTTGAGACCCAGTACTTC
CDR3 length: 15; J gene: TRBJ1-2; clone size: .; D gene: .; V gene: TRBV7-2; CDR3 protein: CASSPQSQGGYGYTF; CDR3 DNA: TGTGCCAGCAGCCCCCAATCACAGGGTGGCTATGGCTACACCTTC
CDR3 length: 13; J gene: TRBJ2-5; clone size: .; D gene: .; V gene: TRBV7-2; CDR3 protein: CASTIQDGETQYF; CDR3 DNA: TGTGCCAGCACCATCCAGGACGGGGAGACCCAGTACTTC
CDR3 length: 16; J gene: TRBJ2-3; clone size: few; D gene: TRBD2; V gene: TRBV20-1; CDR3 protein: CSARSGLAGLLDTQYF; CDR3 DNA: TGCAGTGCTCGGTCGGGACTAGCGGGGTTATTAGATACGCAGTATTTT
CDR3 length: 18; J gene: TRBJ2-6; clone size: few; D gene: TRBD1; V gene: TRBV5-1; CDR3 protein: CASSFLGQGISGANVLTF; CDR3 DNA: TGCGCCAGCAGCTTCTTGGGACAGGGAATATCTGGGGCCAACGTCCTGACTTTC
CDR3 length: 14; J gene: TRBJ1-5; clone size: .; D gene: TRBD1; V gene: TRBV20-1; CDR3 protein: CSVHRGGANQPQHF; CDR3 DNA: TGCAGTGTACACAGGGGGGGGGCCAATCAGCCCCAGCATTTT
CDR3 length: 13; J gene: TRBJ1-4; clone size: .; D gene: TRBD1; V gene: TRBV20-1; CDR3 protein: CSARGTVHEKLFF; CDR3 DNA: TGCAGTGCCCGAGGGACAGTCCATGAAAAACTGTTTTTT
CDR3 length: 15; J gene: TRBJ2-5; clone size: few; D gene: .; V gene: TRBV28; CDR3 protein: CASRFRGGIARTQYF; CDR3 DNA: TGTGCCAGCAGATTTAGAGGGGGGATCGCAAGGACCCAGTACTTC
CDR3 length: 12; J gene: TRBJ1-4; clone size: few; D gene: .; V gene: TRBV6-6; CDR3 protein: CASSSTDEKLFF; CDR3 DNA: TGTGCCAGCAGTTCGACGGATGAAAAACTGTTTTTT
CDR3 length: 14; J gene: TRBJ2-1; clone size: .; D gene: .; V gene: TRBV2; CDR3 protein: CASSVALVDNEQFF; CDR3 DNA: TGTGCCAGCAGCGTGGCGCTCGTGGACAATGAGCAGTTCTTC
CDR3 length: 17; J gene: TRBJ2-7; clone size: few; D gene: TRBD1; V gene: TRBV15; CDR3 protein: CATSRVTGTGVFYEQYF; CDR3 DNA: TGTGCCACCAGCAGAGTCACTGGGACAGGGGTTTTCTACGAGCAGTACTTC